These 7 T cell receptor beta chains were sequenced from one sample in a study of cytomegalovirus exposure and HLA in healthy donors. 13 Jbeta primers and 60 Vbeta primers were used for the PCR. The assay was immunoSEQ multiplex PCR, and TCRdb's table has in-frame clones only and misses some. This table holds some 150,000 clones, approximately 82% found once. Material: PBMCs. Every receptor here comes from a woman between 40 and 55 years old in good health and CMV-seronegative.

The chain's CDR3 is CASSLTGLGVNYGYTF. As DNA, the CDR3 is TGTGCCAGCAGCCTGACAGGGTTGGGAGTGAACTATGGCTACACCTTC. This chain connects TRBV7-9 to TRBJ1-2, with TRBD1 identical over 7 bases. Germline V gene lookup returns CDR1 SEHNR and CDR2 FQNEAQ (reference sequence). J was trimmed by 2 bases and V by 5 bases; bases with no gene match: 11. The CDR3 has 16 amino acids.

For the CDR3, the DNA is TGTGCCAGCAGCCCGCAACCTACTAGCGTTATCACAGATACGCAGTATTTT. It encodes CASSPQPTSVITDTQYF. The chain combines TRBV7-2 with TRBJ2-3, with TRBD2 identical over 7 bases. V shed 5 bases, J shed 2 bases, and the junction held 13 bases outside the gene matches. The CDR3 totals 17 residues. CDR1 and CDR2 from the germline V gene are SGHTA and FQGNSA.

V and J are TRBV6-5 and TRBJ1-4; D is perhaps TRBD1 (5 bases). The CDR3 runs to 14 residues. V lost 4 bases and J 6 bases, leaving 12 bases between the germline ends. Per the germline V gene, CDR1 is MNHEY and CDR2 is SVGAGI. This CDR3 reads CASSLAGSYEKLFF. The CDR3 DNA reads as TGTGCCAGCAGTTTGGCAGGGTCTTATGAAAAACTGTTTTTT.

The chain recombines TRBV13 with TRBJ2-7, with 10 bases identical to TRBD2. Losses at the gene ends were 3 bases for V and 6 bases for J; bases not matched to a gene: 5. The germline gives CDR1 PRHDT, CDR2 FYEKMQ (reference sequence). The CDR3 contains 14 residues. CDR3 bases: TGTGCCAGCAGCTTCGCTAGCGGGAGAGCCGAGCAGTACTTC. Its protein product is CASSFASGRAEQYF.

This chain uses TRBV7-9 with TRBJ2-7, with a tentative D call TRBD1 (5 bases). Germline lookup yields CDR1 SEHNR and CDR2 FQNEAQ (reference sequence). This CDR3 comprises 17 residues. V dropped 4 bases and J dropped 7 bases, with 26 bases sitting between them. CDR3 bases: TGTGCCAGCAGCTGGAAATCACAGGCCCTATTTGACGAAGAGCAGTACTTC. Protein: CASSWKSQALFDEEQYF.

This chain connects TRBV18 to TRBJ2-2; 9 bases match TRBD2. The CDR3 covers 14 residues. CDR1 is KGHSH and CDR2 is LQKENI in the germline V gene. The junction had 7 bases not matched to a gene; V was cut back by 7 bases and J by 7 bases. For the CDR3, the DNA is TGTGCCAGCTTCCTAGCGGGATCCGGCGGGGAGCTGTTTTTT. Encoded protein: CASFLAGSGGELFF.

This clone was counted a single time. The chain links TRBV5-1 to TRBJ2-7; 9 positions agree with TRBD2. The V gene's germline CDR1 is SGHRS and CDR2 YFSETQ. The junction had 7 bases not matched to a gene; V was cut back by 0 bases and J by 3 bases. The length of the CDR3 is 16 residues. CDR3 nucleotides: TGCGCCAGCAGCTTGGAGTCGTCTAGCGGGGTCTACGAGCAGTACTTC. Its translation: CASSLESSSGVYEQYF.